One sample yielded the 27 T cell receptor beta chains listed below, sequenced in a study of control samples from healthy donors and cancer patients. TCRdb keeps only in-frame clones here, not all; method: immunoSEQ multiplex PCR. The table records roughly 180,000 clones, 80% to 95% of them present only once. The sequenced sample was blood. Source of these receptors: a woman aged 55-69 years in good health.

This clone was recorded only once. This chain connects TRBV3-1 (or the pseudogene TRBV3-2) to TRBJ2-3; D is unresolved. The V gene lost 1 base and the J gene lost 0 bases, with 5 bases spanning the gap. Germline CDR1 LGHDT, CDR2 YNNKEL (reference sequence). The CDR3 totals 14 residues. The CDR3 sequence: CASSQVLSTDTQYF. CDR3 DNA: TGTGCCAGCAGCCAAGTGTTGAGCACAGATACGCAGTATTTT.

J is TRBJ1-2 and V is TRBV6-6, with TRBD1 matching 7 bases. The CDR3 length is 15 residues. Germline values: CDR1 MNHNY, CDR2 SVGAGI (reference sequence). V lost 5 bases, J lost 0 bases, and 6 bases stayed unmatched. This chain's CDR3 is CASSATGQANYGYTF. CDR3 sequence (DNA): TGTGCCAGCAGTGCCACTGGACAGGCTAACTATGGCTACACCTTC.

The gene calls are TRBV12-3 or TRBV12-4 and TRBJ1-2, with a possible D match to TRBD1 (6 bases). The CDR3 is 13 residues long. Trimming took off 7 bases at V and 0 bases at J, with 9 bases between the two ends. As DNA, the CDR3 is TGTGCCAGCACCCGGACAGCTAACTATGGCTACACCTTC. Translated, it gives CASTRTANYGYTF.

V and J are TRBV30 and TRBJ2-7; 7 bases are shared with TRBD1. With V trimmed by 3 bases and J by 5 bases, 4 bases remained unmatched. The CDR3 covers 12 residues. Germline V lookup: CDR1 GTSNPN, CDR2 SVGIG (reference sequence). CDR3 coding DNA: TGTGCCTGGAGCGGAACAGGGGACGAGCAGTACTTC. Translated, it gives CAWSGTGDEQYF.

The gene calls are TRBV6-2 or TRBV6-3 and TRBJ2-1; 9 nucleotides agree with TRBD1. With 2 bases clipped from V and 3 bases from J, the junction kept 5 bases outside the gene matches. The CDR3 extends over 16 amino acids. CDR1 is MNHEY and CDR2 is SVGEGT in the germline V gene. In DNA, the CDR3 is TGTGCCAGCAGTTACCCAAAGACAGGGGGCTACAATGAGCAGTTCTTC. Translated, it gives CASSYPKTGGYNEQFF.

This chain joins TRBV6-2 or TRBV6-3 and TRBJ1-1; 8 positions match TRBD1. The V gene end was trimmed by 2 bases and the J gene end by 1 base; junction bases not matched to a gene: 0. CDR3 length: 14 amino acids. Germline CDR1 and CDR2: MNHEY and SVGEGT. Here the CDR3 reads CASSYGQGNTEAFF. The CDR3 bases are TGTGCCAGCAGTTACGGACAGGGGAACACTGAAGCTTTCTTT.

This clone showed up just once. The chain recombines TRBV2 with TRBJ1-5, with D uncertain. CDR3 length: 15 residues. The germline V gene encodes CDR1 SNHLY and CDR2 FYNNEI. Deletions cut 6 bases from V and 3 bases from J, with 15 bases between. CDR3 region: CASRTDGLSNQPQHF. As DNA, the CDR3 is TGTGCCAGCAGGACCGACGGATTATCCAATCAGCCCCAGCATTTT. Supplemented by reference TRBV2 and TRBJ1-5, the full variable domain reads EPEVTQTPSHQVTQMGQEVILRCVPISNHLYFYWYRQILGQKVEFLVSFYNNEISEKSEIFDDQFSVERPDGSNFTLKIRSTKLEDSAMYFCASRTDGLSNQPQHFGDGTRLSIL.

The chain links TRBV6-2 or TRBV6-3 to TRBJ1-2; D might be TRBD1 (5 bases). Germline V gene data show CDR1 as MNHEY and CDR2 as SVGEGT. Trimming cost V 5 bases and J 7 bases, with 17 bases left between them. This CDR3 has 14 residues. The CDR3 here is CASSTAGLALGYTF. As DNA, the CDR3 is TGTGCCAGCAGTACCGCGGGGCTCGCCCTTGGCTACACCTTC.

The rearrangement uses TRBV5-1 and TRBJ2-5, with TRBD2 identical over 11 bases. J was trimmed by 5 bases and V by 1 base; bases with no gene match: 4. This CDR3 has 15 residues. CDR1 is SGHRS, CDR2 YFSETQ, per germline. In DNA, the CDR3 is TGCGCCAGCAGCTTGACTAGCGGGGGTTGGGAGACCCAGTACTTC. This translates into CASSLTSGGWETQYF. Full variable domain (missing parts from reference TRBV5-1 and TRBJ2-5): KAGVTQTPRYLIKTRGQQVTLSCSPISGHRSVSWYQQTPGQGLQFLFEYFSETQRNKGNFPGRFSGRQFSNSRSEMNVSTLELGDSALYLCASSLTSGGWETQYFGPGTRLLVL.

This chain connects TRBV19 to TRBJ1-4; 8 bases are a match to TRBD1. This CDR3 spans 17 amino acids. Germline V gene lookup returns CDR1 LNHDA and CDR2 SQIVND (reference sequence). With 9 bases clipped from V and 0 bases from J, the junction kept 12 bases outside the gene matches. The CDR3 region has the DNA TGTGCCAGCCGGGACAGGCGAGACTTTGCAACTAATGAAAAACTGTTTTTT. Amino acid sequence: CASRDRRDFATNEKLFF.

This chain connects TRBV4-2 to TRBJ1-4, with no clear D. Trimming cost V 0 bases and J 6 bases, with 14 bases left between them. Per germline, CDR1 LGHNA and CDR2 YNFKEQ. The CDR3 is made up of 16 amino acids. CDR3 coding DNA: TGTGCCAGCAGCCAAGAACTGATCGGTGGAGATGAAAAACTGTTTTTT. Its translation: CASSQELIGGDEKLFF.

This chain connects TRBV18 to TRBJ2-7; D possibly matches TRBD1 or TRBD2 (6 bases each). The CDR3 length is 18 residues. From germline, CDR1 is KGHSH and CDR2 LQKENI. With 3 bases removed from V and 3 bases from J, the gap between germline ends came to 24 bases. This CDR3 reads CASSPSLSGRDIYYEQYF. The DNA of the CDR3 is TGTGCCAGCTCACCGTCCCTTAGTGGGCGGGACATTTACTACGAGCAGTACTTC.

V is TRBV7-9 and J is TRBJ1-2, with no clear D. Germline V gene lookup returns CDR1 SEHNR and CDR2 FQNEAQ (reference sequence). The germline V and J ends were trimmed by 5 bases and 5 bases, with 18 bases remaining between them. The length of the CDR3 is 15 residues. The CDR3 region has the DNA TGTGCCAGCAGCGTCCGGGATACCTATGGATATGGCTACACCTTC. Its translation: CASSVRDTYGYGYTF.

Only one count was recorded for this clone. The chain recombines TRBV5-4 with TRBJ2-2; D tentatively reads TRBD1 or TRBD2 (6 bases each). V dropped 1 base and J dropped 3 bases, with 13 bases sitting between them. CDR1 is SGHNT and CDR2 is YYREEE in the germline V gene (reference sequence). The CDR3 is made up of 16 amino acids. In DNA form, the CDR3 reads TGTGCCAGCAGCTTGAGCTGGGGGGCGGACACCGGGGAGCTGTTTTTT. Encoded protein: CASSLSWGADTGELFF.

This sequence joins TRBV6-2 or TRBV6-3 and TRBJ1-4; D uncertain. V was shortened by 0 bases and J by 0 bases, with 14 bases between the two germline ends. CDR3 length: 18 amino acids. Germline V gives CDR1 MNHEY, CDR2 SVGEGT. Written as DNA, the CDR3 is TGTGCCAGCAGTTACTCGGCAAATCGTCTTGCAACTAATGAAAAACTGTTTTTT. It codes for CASSYSANRLATNEKLFF.

V and J are TRBV7-2 and TRBJ2-5; D not resolved. This CDR3 has 15 residues. Trimming removed 10 bases from V and 3 bases from J, with 21 bases in between. Germline V lookup: CDR1 SGHTA, CDR2 FQGNSA. The CDR3 here is CATERVGPHKETQYF. CDR3 bases: TGTGCCACCGAACGAGTAGGCCCACATAAAGAGACCCAGTACTTC.

The chain combines TRBV3-1 (or the pseudogene TRBV3-2) with TRBJ1-2; a weak D match, TRBD1 (5 bases). Trimming pared 0 bases from V and 8 bases from J, leaving 13 bases between. CDR3 length: 14 amino acids. Germline V gene sequence: CDR1 LGHDT, CDR2 YNNKEL (reference sequence). DNA of the CDR3: TGTGCCAGCAGCCAAGATCCCAGGGTAGAAGGCTACACCTTC. Amino acids: CASSQDPRVEGYTF.

V and J are TRBV7-2 and TRBJ2-2; the D gene is possibly TRBD2 (7 bases). Trimming pared 2 bases from V and 4 bases from J, leaving 11 bases between. This CDR3 contains 15 residues. Germline V gene sequence: CDR1 SGHTA, CDR2 FQGNSA. The CDR3 loop reads CASSLRGAGTGELFF. CDR3 DNA sequence: TGTGCCAGCAGCTTACGGGGGGCGGGCACCGGGGAGCTGTTTTTT.

The chain uses TRBV19 and TRBJ1-2; D gene unclear. The CDR3 has 16 residues. The germline V gene encodes CDR1 LNHDA and CDR2 SQIVND (reference sequence). The ends were cut back, 5 bases at V and 2 bases at J, with 18 bases in the middle. DNA for the CDR3: TGTGCCAGTAGTTTCTCACAGTTCTCGTGGAACTATGGCTACACCTTC. Amino acid sequence: CASSFSQFSWNYGYTF.

V and J are TRBV3-1 (or the pseudogene TRBV3-2) and TRBJ1-3; D uncertain. Trimming removed 0 bases from V and 0 bases from J, with 12 bases in between. CDR1 LGHDT and CDR2 YNNKEL come from the germline V gene (reference sequence). This CDR3 contains 17 residues. As DNA, the CDR3 is TGTGCCAGCAGCCAAGATCCTTCCCCGAGCTCTGGAAACACCATATATTTT. Encoded protein: CASSQDPSPSSGNTIYF.

V is TRBV9 and J is TRBJ2-2; TRBD1 aligns across 10 bases. Germline CDR1 SGDLS, CDR2 YYNGEE. The CDR3 loop spans 16 amino acids. Trimming cost V 3 bases and J 4 bases; bases outside gene matches: 6. CDR3 bases: TGTGCCAGCAGCGGCGCCGGGACAGGGGTCACCGGGGAGCTGTTTTTT. Translation: CASSGAGTGVTGELFF. Full variable domain (rest looked up from reference TRBV9 and TRBJ2-2): DSGVTQTPKHLITATGQRVTLRCSPRSGDLSVYWYQQSLDQGLQFLIQYYNGEERAKGNILERFSAQQFPDLHSELNLSSLELGDSALYFCASSGAGTGVTGELFFGEGSRLTVL.

The chain uses TRBV4-2 and TRBJ1-2, with TRBD1 as a possible D gene (5 bases). Trimming stripped 3 bases from V and 10 bases from J, with 15 bases between. The germline CDR1 and CDR2 sequences are LGHNA and YNFKEQ. This CDR3 region has 13 residues. The CDR3 region has the DNA TGTGCCAGCAGCCATATAGGGACCGAGGTCTACACCTTC. Translating it yields CASSHIGTEVYTF.

Only one count was recorded for this clone. This rearrangement joins TRBV10-3 to TRBJ2-1, with a possible D match to TRBD1 (6 bases). CDR1 and CDR2 (germline): ENHRY, SYGVKD. The CDR3 runs 15 residues. V was shortened by 5 bases and J by 0 bases, with 11 bases between the two germline ends. The CDR3 protein is CAISRQASSYNEQFF. In DNA form, the CDR3 reads TGTGCCATCAGTCGACAGGCTAGCTCCTACAATGAGCAGTTCTTC.

The rearrangement uses TRBV6-6 and TRBJ2-3; D is unresolved. The ends were cut back, 1 base at V and 0 bases at J, with 2 bases in the middle. CDR1 and CDR2 (germline): MNHNY, SVGAGI (reference sequence). This CDR3 region has 13 residues. The CDR3 DNA is TGTGCCAGCAGTTACTTTAGCACAGATACGCAGTATTTT. It translates to CASSYFSTDTQYF.

The CDR3 sequence is CASSPVPLGNTGELFF. For the CDR3, the DNA is TGCGCCAGCAGCCCGGTCCCCTTAGGGAACACCGGGGAGCTGTTTTTT. V is TRBV5-1 and J is TRBJ2-2; D remains unclear. Trimming took 4 bases from V and 1 from J, leaving 14 bases between them. Per the germline V gene, CDR1 is SGHRS and CDR2 is YFSETQ. This CDR3 region has 16 residues.

CDR3 bases: TGTGCCACCGCGGACAGGGGACCATACGGCTATGGCTACACCTTC. Translation: CATADRGPYGYGYTF. V gene TRBV27 combines with J gene TRBJ1-2; 9 bases line up with TRBD1. The CDR3 totals 15 residues. V shed 10 bases and J 4 bases; nucleotides not matched to a gene: 13. Germline-derived CDR1 and CDR2 are MNHEY and SMNVEV (reference sequence).

This chain joins TRBV29-1 and TRBJ1-1; D remains unclear. The CDR3 is 12 amino acids. V shed 5 bases and J shed 0 bases, with 7 bases lying between them. CDR1 SQVTM and CDR2 ANQGSEA come from the germline V gene. CDR3 loop: CSVKILNTEAFF. The CDR3 nucleotides are TGCAGCGTTAAGATACTGAACACTGAAGCTTTCTTT.